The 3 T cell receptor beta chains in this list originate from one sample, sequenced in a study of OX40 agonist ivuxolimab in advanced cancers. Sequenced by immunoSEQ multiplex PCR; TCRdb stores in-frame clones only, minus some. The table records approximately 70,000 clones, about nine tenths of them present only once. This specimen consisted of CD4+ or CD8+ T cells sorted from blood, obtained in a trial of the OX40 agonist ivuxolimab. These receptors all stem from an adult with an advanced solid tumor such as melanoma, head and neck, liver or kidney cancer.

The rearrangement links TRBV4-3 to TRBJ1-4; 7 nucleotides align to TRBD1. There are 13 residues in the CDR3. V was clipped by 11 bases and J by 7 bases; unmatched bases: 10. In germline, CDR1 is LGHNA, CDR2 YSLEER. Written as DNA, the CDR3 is TGCGCCTACCCTTCGGGACAGTTTGAAAAACTGTTTTTT. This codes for CAYPSGQFEKLFF.

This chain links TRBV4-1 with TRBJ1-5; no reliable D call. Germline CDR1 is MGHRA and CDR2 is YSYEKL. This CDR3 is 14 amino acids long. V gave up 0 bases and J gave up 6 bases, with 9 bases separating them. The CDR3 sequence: CASSQEGLGQPQHF. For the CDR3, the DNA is TGCGCCAGCAGCCAAGAAGGGCTAGGTCAGCCCCAGCATTTT.

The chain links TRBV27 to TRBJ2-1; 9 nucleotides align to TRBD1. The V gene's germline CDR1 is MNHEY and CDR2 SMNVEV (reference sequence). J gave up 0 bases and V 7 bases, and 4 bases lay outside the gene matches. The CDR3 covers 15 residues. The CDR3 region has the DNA TGTGCCAGCAAAGGACAGGGGAGCTCCTACAATGAGCAGTTCTTC. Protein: CASKGQGSSYNEQFF.